The TCR beta chain under discussion was sequenced for a study of control samples from healthy donors and cancer patients (dated by TCRdb to the early 2020s). Library prep was done by the immunoSEQ multiplex PCR assay. TCRdb holds this immuneACCESS table with in-frame rearrangements only. Some clones are missing; in checked studies, unresolved V genes explain under half, and the rest has no known cause. In this sample the table shows about 69,000 clones, roughly nine tenths of which occur a single time. The ten largest clones represent about 19% of the sample. Cut back by 3 bases and 2 bases, the V and J ends lie 8 bases apart. There are 13 amino acids in the CDR3, from cysteine to phenylalanine inclusive. Only CDR3 DNA is held: 39 bases, read in frame from base 1. CDR1 and CDR2 are drawn from the germline V gene: SGHVS, FNYEAQ. Points on this clone: The clone's antigen remains unknown. No clone much larger than this one lies a single base away; base qualities are absent.

The source is a man in his 60s with lung cancer. The sample consisted of PBMCs. The rearrangement joined TRBV7-6 to TRBJ2-7, with the D gene call left open. CDR3 reads: CASSFSGPYEQYF. The DNA is TGTGCCAGCAGCTTTAGTGGCCCCTACGAGCAGTACTTC.